This T cell receptor (beta chain) was recorded in a study of blood T cells in healthy people across ages. Notes on the study in general: Age brought a roughly linear fall in TCR beta diversity measured per million T cells.

Through a sample-barcoded 5' primer and a J-beta primer mix, a second PCR was run for roughly 6 to 11 cycles. In TCRdb, the 5' RACE reads were re-called with MiXCR into one record per CDR3 protein. The sample holds roughly 1,800,000 distinct CDR3 sequences, roughly 49% seen once. Per germline, CDR1 MGHRA and CDR2 YSYEKL. The V segment lost 0 bases and the J segment 3 bases; nucleotides outside the gene matches: 5. CDR3 length equals 16 residues. The table lists this clonotype with a few counts. The antigen remains unidentified. Around 10 milliliters of peripheral blood were drawn from each donor. The chain recombines TRBV4-1 with TRBJ2-7; 10 bases map to TRBD1. Material for sequencing was blood. The origin of this receptor is a woman in her thirties or forties in good health. The CDR3 region is CASSQDIGQGGYEQYF. As DNA, the CDR3 is TGCGCCAGCAGCCAAGACATTGGACAGGGGGGCTACGAGCAGTACTTC.